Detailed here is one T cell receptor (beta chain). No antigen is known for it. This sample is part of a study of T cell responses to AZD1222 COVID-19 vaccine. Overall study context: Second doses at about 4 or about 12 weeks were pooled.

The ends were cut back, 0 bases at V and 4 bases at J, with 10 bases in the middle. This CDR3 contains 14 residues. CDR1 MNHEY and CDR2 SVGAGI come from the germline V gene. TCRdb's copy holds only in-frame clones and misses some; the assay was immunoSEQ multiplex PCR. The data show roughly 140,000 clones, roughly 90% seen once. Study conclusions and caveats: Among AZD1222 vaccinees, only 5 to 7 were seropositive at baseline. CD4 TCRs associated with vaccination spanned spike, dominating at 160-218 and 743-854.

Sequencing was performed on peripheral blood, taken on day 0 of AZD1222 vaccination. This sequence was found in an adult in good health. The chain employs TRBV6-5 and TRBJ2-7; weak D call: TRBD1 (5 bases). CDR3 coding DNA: TGTGCCAGCAGTTACTCGGCTCCAGGGTACGAGCAGTACTTC. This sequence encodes CASSYSAPGYEQYF.